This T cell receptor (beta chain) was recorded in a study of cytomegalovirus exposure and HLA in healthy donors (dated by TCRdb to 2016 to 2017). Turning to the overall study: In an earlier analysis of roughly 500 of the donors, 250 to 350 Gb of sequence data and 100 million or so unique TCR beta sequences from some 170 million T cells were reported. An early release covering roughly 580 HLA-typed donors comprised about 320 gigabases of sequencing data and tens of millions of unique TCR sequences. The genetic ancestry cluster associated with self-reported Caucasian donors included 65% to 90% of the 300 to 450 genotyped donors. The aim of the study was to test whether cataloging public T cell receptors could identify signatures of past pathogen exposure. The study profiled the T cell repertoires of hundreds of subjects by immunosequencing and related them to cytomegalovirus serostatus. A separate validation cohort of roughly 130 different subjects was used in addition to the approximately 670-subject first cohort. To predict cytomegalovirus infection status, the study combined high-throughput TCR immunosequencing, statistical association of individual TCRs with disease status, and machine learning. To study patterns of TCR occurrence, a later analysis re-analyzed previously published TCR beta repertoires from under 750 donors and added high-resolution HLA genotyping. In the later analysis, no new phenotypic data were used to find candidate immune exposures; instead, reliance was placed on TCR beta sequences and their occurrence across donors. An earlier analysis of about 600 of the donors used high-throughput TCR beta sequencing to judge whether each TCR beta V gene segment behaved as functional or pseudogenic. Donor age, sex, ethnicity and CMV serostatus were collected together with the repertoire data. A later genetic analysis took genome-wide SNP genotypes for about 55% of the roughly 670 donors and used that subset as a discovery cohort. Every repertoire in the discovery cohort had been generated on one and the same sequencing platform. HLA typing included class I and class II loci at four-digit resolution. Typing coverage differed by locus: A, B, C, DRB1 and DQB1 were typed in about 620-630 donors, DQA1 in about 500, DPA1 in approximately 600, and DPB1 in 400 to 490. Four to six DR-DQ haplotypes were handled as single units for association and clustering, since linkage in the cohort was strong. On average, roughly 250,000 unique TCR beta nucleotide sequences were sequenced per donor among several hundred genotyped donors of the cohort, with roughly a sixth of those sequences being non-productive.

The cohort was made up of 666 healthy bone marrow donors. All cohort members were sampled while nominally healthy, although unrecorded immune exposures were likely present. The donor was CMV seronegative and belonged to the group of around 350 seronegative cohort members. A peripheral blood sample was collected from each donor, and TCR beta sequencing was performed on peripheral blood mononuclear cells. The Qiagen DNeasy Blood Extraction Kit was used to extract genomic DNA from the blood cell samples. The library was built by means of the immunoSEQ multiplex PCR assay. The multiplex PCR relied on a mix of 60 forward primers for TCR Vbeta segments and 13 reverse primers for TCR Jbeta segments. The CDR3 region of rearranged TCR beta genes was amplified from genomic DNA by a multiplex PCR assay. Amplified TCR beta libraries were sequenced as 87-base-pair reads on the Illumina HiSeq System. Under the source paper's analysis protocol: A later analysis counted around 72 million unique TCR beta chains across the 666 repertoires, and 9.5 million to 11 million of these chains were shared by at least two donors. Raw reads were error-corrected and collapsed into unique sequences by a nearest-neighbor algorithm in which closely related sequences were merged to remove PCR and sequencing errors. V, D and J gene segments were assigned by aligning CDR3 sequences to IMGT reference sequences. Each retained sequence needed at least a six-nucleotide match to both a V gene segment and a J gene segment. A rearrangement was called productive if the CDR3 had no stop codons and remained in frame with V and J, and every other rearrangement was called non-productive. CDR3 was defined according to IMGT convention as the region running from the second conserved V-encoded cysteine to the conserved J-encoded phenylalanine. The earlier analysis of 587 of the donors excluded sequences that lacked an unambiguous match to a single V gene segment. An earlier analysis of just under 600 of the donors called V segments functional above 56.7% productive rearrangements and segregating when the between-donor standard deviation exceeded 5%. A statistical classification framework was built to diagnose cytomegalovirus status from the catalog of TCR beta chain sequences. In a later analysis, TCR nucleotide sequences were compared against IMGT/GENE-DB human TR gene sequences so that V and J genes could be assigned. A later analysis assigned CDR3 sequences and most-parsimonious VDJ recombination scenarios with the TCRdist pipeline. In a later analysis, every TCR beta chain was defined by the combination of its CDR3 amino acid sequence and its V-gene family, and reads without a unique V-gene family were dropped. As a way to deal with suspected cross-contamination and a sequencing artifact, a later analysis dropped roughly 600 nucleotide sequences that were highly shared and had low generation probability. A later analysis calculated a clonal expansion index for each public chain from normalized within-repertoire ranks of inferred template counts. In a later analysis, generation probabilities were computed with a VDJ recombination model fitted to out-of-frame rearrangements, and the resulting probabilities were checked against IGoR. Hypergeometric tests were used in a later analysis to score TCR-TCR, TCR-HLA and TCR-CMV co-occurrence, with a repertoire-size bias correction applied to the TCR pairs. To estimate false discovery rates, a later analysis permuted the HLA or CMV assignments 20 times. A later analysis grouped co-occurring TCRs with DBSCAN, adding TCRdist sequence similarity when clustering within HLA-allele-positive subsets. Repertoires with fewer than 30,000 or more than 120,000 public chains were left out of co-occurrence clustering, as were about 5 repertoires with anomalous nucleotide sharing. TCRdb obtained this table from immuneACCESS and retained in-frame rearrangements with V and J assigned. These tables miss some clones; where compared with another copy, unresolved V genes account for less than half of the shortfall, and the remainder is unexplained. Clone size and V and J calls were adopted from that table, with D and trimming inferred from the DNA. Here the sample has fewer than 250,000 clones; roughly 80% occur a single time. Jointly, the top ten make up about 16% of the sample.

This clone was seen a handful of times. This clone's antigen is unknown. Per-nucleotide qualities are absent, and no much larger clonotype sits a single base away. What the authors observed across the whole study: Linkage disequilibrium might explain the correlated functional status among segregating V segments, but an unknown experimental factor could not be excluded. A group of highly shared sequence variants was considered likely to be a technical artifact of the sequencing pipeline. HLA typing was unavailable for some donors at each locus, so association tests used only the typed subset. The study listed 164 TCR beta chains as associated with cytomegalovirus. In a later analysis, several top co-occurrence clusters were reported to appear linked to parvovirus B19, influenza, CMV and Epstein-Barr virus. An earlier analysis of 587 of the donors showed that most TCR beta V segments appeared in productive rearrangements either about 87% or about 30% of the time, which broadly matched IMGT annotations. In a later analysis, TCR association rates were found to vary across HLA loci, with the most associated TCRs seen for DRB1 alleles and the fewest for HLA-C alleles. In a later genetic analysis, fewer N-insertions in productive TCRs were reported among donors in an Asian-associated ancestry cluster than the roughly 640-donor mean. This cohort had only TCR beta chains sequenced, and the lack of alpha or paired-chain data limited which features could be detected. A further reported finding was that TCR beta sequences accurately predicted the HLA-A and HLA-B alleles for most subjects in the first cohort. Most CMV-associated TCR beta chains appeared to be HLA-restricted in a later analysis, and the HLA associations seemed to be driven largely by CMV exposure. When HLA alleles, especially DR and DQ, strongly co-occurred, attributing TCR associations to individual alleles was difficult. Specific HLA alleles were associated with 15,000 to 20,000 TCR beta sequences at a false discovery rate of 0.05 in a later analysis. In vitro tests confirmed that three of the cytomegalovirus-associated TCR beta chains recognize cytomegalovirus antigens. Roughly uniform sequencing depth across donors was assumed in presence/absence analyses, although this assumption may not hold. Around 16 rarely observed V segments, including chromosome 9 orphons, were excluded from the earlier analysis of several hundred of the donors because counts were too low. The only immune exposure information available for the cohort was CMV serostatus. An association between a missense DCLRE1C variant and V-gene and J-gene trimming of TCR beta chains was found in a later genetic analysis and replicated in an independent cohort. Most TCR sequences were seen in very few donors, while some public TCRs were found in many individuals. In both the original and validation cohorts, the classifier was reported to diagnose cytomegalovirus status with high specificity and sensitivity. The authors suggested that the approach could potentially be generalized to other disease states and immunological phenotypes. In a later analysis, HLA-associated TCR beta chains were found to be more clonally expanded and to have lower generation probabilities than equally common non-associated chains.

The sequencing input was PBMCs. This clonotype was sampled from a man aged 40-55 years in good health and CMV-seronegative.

The DNA reads as follows: TGTGCCAGCAGCCTGGACGCAGGTGGAAACACCATATATTTT. Translation gives CASSLDAGGNTIYF. The sequence links TRBV5-4 to TRBJ1-3; no D segment can be confidently identified. Cut back by 4 bases and 3 bases, the V and J ends lie 11 bases apart. The germline V gene (reference sequence) gives CDR1 as SGHNT and CDR2 as YYREEE. Spanning cysteine to phenylalanine, the CDR3 consists of 14 amino acids. The sequence is cut down to CDR3 DNA, 42 bases in frame from base 1.